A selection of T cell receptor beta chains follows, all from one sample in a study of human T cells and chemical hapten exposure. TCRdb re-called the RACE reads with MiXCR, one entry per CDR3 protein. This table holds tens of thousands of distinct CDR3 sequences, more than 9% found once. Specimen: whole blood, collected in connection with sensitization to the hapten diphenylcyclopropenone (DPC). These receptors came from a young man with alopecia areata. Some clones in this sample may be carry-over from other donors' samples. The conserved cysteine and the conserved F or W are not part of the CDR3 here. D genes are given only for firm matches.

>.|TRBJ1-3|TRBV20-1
SARARASEGNTIY
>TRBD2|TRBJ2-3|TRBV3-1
ASSSPLAFDTQY
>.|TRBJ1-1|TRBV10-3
AISGHMNTEAF
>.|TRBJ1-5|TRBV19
ASSTTANSNQPQH
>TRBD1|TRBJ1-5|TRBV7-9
ASSFGTGRNQPQH
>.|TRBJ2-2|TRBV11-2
ASSLAEGNTGELF
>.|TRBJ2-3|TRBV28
ASSLSGPSTDTQY
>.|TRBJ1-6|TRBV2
ASRLTGTTSTPLH
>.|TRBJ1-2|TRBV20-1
SALTGGYT
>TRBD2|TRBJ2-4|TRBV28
VVAGVKDIQY
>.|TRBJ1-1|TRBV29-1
SVESGGTEAF
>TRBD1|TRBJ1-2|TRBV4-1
ASSQAYQGARGYT
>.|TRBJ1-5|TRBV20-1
SARDGTSNQPQH
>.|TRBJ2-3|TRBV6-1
ASSPKTDTQY
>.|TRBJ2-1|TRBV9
ASSVGTTNNEQF
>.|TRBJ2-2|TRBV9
ASSVVQGGTGELF
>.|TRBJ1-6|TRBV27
ASSLEGLIYNSPLH
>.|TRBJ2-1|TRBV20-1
SARAPTSYNEQF
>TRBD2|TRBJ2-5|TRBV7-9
ASSLAGLAGQETQY
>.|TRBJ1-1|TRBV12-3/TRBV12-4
ASGTGIWGTEAF
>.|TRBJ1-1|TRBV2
ASSEAERMNTEAF
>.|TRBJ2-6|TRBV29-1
SVSARESGANVLT
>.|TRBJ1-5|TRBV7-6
ASSAGSGQPQH
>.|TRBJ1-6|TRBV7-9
ASSLAGANRESPLH
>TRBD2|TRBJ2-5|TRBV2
ASRASGGPGETQY
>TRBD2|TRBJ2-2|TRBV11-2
ASSSRGANTGELF
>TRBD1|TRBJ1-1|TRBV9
ASSVGIQGAKQLTEAF
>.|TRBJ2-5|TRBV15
ATSRDMQVRETQY
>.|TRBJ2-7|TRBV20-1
SARVSYEQY
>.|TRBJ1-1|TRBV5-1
ASSYGAPNTEAF
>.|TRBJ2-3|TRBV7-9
ASSPPPPRADTQY
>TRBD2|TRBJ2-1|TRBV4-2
ASSQGLAGGPANNEQF
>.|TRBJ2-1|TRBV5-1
ASSLVWGENEQF
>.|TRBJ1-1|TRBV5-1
ASSLSAANTEAF
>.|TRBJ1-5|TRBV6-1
ASSALVQANSNQPQH
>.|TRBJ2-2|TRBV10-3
AISRVTGELF
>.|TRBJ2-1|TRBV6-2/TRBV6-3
ASSYQRINEQF
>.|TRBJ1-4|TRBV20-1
SARQKDFEKLF
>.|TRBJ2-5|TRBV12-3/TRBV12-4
ASSPRARNGVTQY
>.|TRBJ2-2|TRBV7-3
ASRLQLTGELF
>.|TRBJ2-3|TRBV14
ASSQDLWTDTQY
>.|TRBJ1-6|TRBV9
ASSVKYNSPLH
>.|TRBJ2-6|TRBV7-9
ASSSGQTSSGANVLT
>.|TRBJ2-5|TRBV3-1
ASSQEIGLPQETQY
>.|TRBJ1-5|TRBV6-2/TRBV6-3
ASSSGLPGSAFGSNQPQH
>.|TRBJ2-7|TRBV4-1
ASSQDWLSSYEQY
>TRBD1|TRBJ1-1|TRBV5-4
ASRPKPGQGPEAF
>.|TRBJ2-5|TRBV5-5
ASSLVGAKETQY
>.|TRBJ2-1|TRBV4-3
ASSQDTKSGEQF
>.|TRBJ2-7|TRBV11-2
ASSSGAAYEQY
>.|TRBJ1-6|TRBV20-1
SARSSGSPLH
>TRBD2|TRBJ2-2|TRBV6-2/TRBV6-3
ASRPSGANTGELF
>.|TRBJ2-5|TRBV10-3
ASSAGTGESETQY
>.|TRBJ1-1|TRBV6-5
ASTPSRGKQTEAF
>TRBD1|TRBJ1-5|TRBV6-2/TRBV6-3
ASNQGQGWNQPQH
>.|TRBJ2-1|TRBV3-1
ASSQTPYNEQF